Shown below are 20 T cell receptor beta chains from a single sample sequenced in a study of control samples from healthy donors and cancer patients. Here immunoSEQ multiplex PCR was the method, and the copy in TCRdb shows in-frame clones only, minus some. The profile shows about 130,000 clones, roughly 91% of them singletons. The sequencing input was PBMCs. The receptor source for this set is a man aged 50 or older with head and neck cancer.

The chain has TRBV5-1 and TRBJ2-1, with D unresolved. The CDR3 length is 11 residues. The V gene's germline CDR1 is SGHRS and CDR2 YFSETQ. V lost 5 bases and J lost 6, with 6 bases in between. The CDR3 region is CASSLGNEQFF. In nucleotides, the CDR3 is TGCGCCAGCAGTTTAGGCAATGAGCAGTTCTTC.

V and J are TRBV5-1 and TRBJ2-2; no definite D call. Germline V CDR1 and CDR2: SGHRS, YFSETQ. Trimming removed 0 bases at V and 4 bases at J, with 7 bases between. This CDR3 region has 14 residues. In nucleotides, the CDR3 is TGCGCCAGCAGCTTGGACACCCTCACCGGGGAGCTGTTTTTT. Its protein is CASSLDTLTGELFF. Filled out from reference TRBV5-1 and TRBJ2-2, the complete variable domain reads KAGVTQTPRYLIKTRGQQVTLSCSPISGHRSVSWYQQTPGQGLQFLFEYFSETQRNKGNFPGRFSGRQFSNSRSEMNVSTLELGDSALYLCASSLDTLTGELFFGEGSRLTVL.

The chain is built from TRBV9 and TRBJ1-1; a weak D match, TRBD1 (5 bases). Germline values: CDR1 SGDLS, CDR2 YYNGEE. The CDR3 is 16 residues long. V was clipped by 2 bases and J by 0 bases, with 14 bases between them. CDR3 in amino acids: CASSVGGSHLNTEAFF. DNA of the CDR3: TGTGCCAGCAGCGTCGGGGGATCCCATTTGAACACTGAAGCTTTCTTT. Combining the CDR3 with reference TRBV9 and TRBJ1-1 gives the whole variable domain DSGVTQTPKHLITATGQRVTLRCSPRSGDLSVYWYQQSLDQGLQFLIQYYNGEERAKGNILERFSAQQFPDLHSELNLSSLELGDSALYFCASSVGGSHLNTEAFFGQGTRLTVV.

The V gene is TRBV7-3, the J gene TRBJ1-1, with 10 bases matching TRBD1. The CDR3 extends over 13 amino acids. Looked up from germline, CDR1 is SGHTA and CDR2 is FQGTGA. J gave up 8 bases and V 2 bases, and 2 bases lay outside the gene matches. The CDR3, as DNA: TGTGCCAGCAGCTTAGACAGGGGGCGCGAAGCTTTCTTT. Its translation: CASSLDRGREAFF.

The V gene is TRBV10-1, the J gene TRBJ1-2; TRBD1 matches at 7 bases. V was pared by 8 bases and J by 6 bases, with 6 bases of the junction left unmatched. From germline, CDR1 is WNHNN and CDR2 SYGVQD (reference sequence). This CDR3 has 12 amino acids. The CDR3 loop reads CASPTGYHGYTF. DNA of the CDR3: TGCGCCAGCCCGACAGGGTACCATGGCTACACCTTC.

This chain uses TRBV15 with TRBJ1-1, with D perhaps TRBD1 (6 bases). The CDR3 has 18 residues. Trimming stripped 8 bases from V and 0 bases from J, with 25 bases between. Germline CDR1 reads LNHNV; CDR2 reads YYDKDF (reference sequence). The CDR3 here is CATGGGRGRGLLNTEAFF. The CDR3 region has the DNA TGTGCCACCGGGGGTGGACGAGGCAGGGGATTGTTGAACACTGAAGCTTTCTTT.

This chain links TRBV6-5 with TRBJ1-2; D is possibly TRBD1 (5 bases). V shed 5 bases and J shed 6 bases, with 19 bases lying between them. The CDR3 has 15 amino acids. CDR1 and CDR2 from the germline V gene are MNHEY and SVGAGI. The chain's CDR3 is CASSPTPPGTNGYTF. The CDR3 coding sequence is TGTGCCAGCAGTCCAACGCCGCCCGGGACCAATGGCTACACCTTC.

The J gene is TRBJ1-1, the V gene TRBV3-1 (or the pseudogene TRBV3-2), with a possible D match to TRBD1 (5 bases). The CDR3 totals 12 residues. The V end lost 3 bases, the J end lost 10 bases, and 12 bases lay between the germline ends. In germline, CDR1 is LGHDT, CDR2 YNNKEL (reference sequence). The CDR3 is CASSHMGERAFF. The CDR3, as DNA: TGTGCCAGCAGCCATATGGGGGAACGAGCTTTCTTT.

This chain uses TRBV7-2 with TRBJ2-6, with 7 bases fitting TRBD1. This CDR3 is built from 17 residues. V lost 4 bases and J lost 1; bases outside the gene matches: 7. CDR1 SGHTA and CDR2 FQGNSA come from the germline V gene. CDR3 coding DNA: TGTGCCAGCAGCTCCTACAGGGGTGAATCTGGGGCCAACGTCCTGACTTTC. Protein: CASSSYRGESGANVLTF.

This chain joins TRBV15 and TRBJ2-1, with TRBD1 matching 9 bases. In germline, CDR1 is LNHNV, CDR2 YYDKDF (reference sequence). Unmatched junction bases numbered 3, after V lost 4 bases and J lost 2 bases. This CDR3 is built from 15 residues. As DNA, the CDR3 is TGTGCCACCAGCACGAGGACAGGGGCCTACAATGAGCAGTTCTTC. It specifies CATSTRTGAYNEQFF.

The CDR3 sequence: CASSLAGGRNNEQFF. The CDR3 DNA is TGTGCCAGCAGCTTAGCGGGGGGGCGAAACAATGAGCAGTTCTTC. The gene calls are TRBV7-2 and TRBJ2-1; D is perhaps TRBD2 (7 bases). V lost 0 bases to trimming and J lost 5 bases, with 11 bases between them. This CDR3 is 15 amino acids long. Germline CDR1 and CDR2: SGHTA and FQGNSA.

This chain links TRBV2 with TRBJ2-7; D is undetermined. Germline V lookup: CDR1 SNHLY, CDR2 FYNNEI. Trimming removed 1 base at V and 5 bases at J, with 9 bases between. This CDR3 has 13 residues. The CDR3 region has the DNA TGTGCCAGCAGTGAAGGGCAGATTGACGAGCAGTACTTC. This gives the protein CASSEGQIDEQYF.

A single count supports this clone. The chain is built from TRBV7-9 and TRBJ1-4; D gene unclear. Trimming pared 7 bases from V and 6 bases from J, leaving 15 bases between. CDR3 length: 14 amino acids. Germline values: CDR1 SEHNR, CDR2 FQNEAQ (reference sequence). In DNA, the CDR3 is TGTGCCAGCACCGGGGAGGGCAAGGATGAAAAACTGTTTTTT. Residues: CASTGEGKDEKLFF.

This chain joins TRBV19 and TRBJ1-6; no reliable D call. V lost 6 bases and J 9 bases, leaving 18 bases between the germline ends. CDR3 size: 15 residues. Germline V gene sequence: CDR1 LNHDA, CDR2 SQIVND (reference sequence). The CDR3 DNA sequence: TGTGCCAGTAGGCCGGGTCGAGTCTATTTTTCACCCCTCCACTTT. Translated: CASRPGRVYFSPLHF.

Only a few counts were recorded for this clone. The chain is built from TRBV10-1 and TRBJ1-1, with D uncertain. Germline-derived CDR1 and CDR2 are WNHNN and SYGVQD (reference sequence). V was cut by 4 bases and J by 1 base, with 10 bases left in between. The CDR3 extends over 14 amino acids. The CDR3 bases are TGCGCCAGCAGTGCCTGTGACGGGAACACTGAAGCTTTCTTT. Translation: CASSACDGNTEAFF.

The genes are TRBV29-1 and TRBJ1-3; D unclear. The CDR3 has 11 residues. The germline V gene has CDR1 SQVTM and CDR2 ANQGSEA. Trimming removed 7 bases from V and 3 bases from J, with 7 bases in between. The CDR3 sequence is CSGRNGNTIYF. CDR3 DNA: TGCAGCGGACGAAATGGAAACACCATATATTTT.

The chain has TRBV28 and TRBJ2-2; TRBD2 aligns across 13 bases. CDR3 size: 16 residues. CDR1 is MDHEN and CDR2 is SYDVKM in the germline V gene. Trimming took 11 bases from V and 0 from J; bases not matched to a gene: 6. The chain's CDR3 is CAAGLAGAANTGELFF. DNA for the CDR3: TGTGCCGCTGGACTAGCGGGGGCTGCGAACACCGGGGAGCTGTTTTTT.

The chain recombines TRBV5-4 with TRBJ2-1; 7 bases map to TRBD2. CDR3 length: 15 residues. V lost 0 bases, J lost 4 bases, and 4 bases stayed unmatched. CDR1 and CDR2 from the germline V gene are SGHNT and YYREEE (reference sequence). In DNA, the CDR3 is TGTGCCAGCAGCTTGGCGGCGGGGGAGTACAATGAGCAGTTCTTC. Encoded protein: CASSLAAGEYNEQFF.

The chain employs TRBV4-3 and TRBJ1-3; no definite D call. Trimming took 0 bases from V and 6 from J, leaving 6 bases between them. The CDR3 consists of 13 residues. Germline V gene sequence: CDR1 LGHNA, CDR2 YSLEER. The CDR3 DNA follows: TGCGCCAGCAGCCAAGATGGGGAAAACACCATATATTTT. Translated: CASSQDGENTIYF.

This chain links TRBV18 with TRBJ1-6; tentatively, D is TRBD1 (5 bases). This CDR3 has 14 residues. In germline, CDR1 is KGHSH, CDR2 LQKENI. V was cut by 3 bases and J by 14 bases, with 17 bases left in between. The CDR3 protein is CASSPRGGEVALHF. CDR3 DNA sequence: TGTGCCAGCTCACCCCGGGGGGGTGAGGTAGCCCTCCACTTT.